This T cell receptor (beta chain) came from a study of radiation and T cells in renal cell carcinoma. Study results and caveats: From baseline, blood top tumor clonotypes peaked at 2 weeks post-radiation. Baseline intratumoral clonotype presence is unknown without pretreatment biopsies.

Profiling relied on immunoSEQ multiplex PCR, and the TCRdb table lists in-frame clones only, not all of them. The sample carries 100,000 or so clones, approximately 86% recorded once. The CDR3 is 12 amino acids. Germline-derived CDR1 and CDR2 are ENHRY and SYGVKD. The V and J ends lost 2 bases and 4 bases respectively, with 5 bases between them. With regard to this clone: Antigen specificity is unknown.

As to time point: baseline pretreatment blood. The treatment denotes: 15 Gy SBRT to primary tumor, nephrectomy 4 weeks later. Radiation-treated patients gave blood at baseline, week 2 and week 4. The sequencing here drew on blood, taken from a patient whose treatment included radiotherapy and nephrectomy. The sequence came from a man between 45 and 60 years old with renal cell carcinoma. The chain employs TRBV10-3 and TRBJ2-5; D gene unclear. Written as DNA, the CDR3 is TGTGCCATCAGTGAGGAGCGAGAGACCCAGTACTTC. Protein product: CAISEERETQYF.